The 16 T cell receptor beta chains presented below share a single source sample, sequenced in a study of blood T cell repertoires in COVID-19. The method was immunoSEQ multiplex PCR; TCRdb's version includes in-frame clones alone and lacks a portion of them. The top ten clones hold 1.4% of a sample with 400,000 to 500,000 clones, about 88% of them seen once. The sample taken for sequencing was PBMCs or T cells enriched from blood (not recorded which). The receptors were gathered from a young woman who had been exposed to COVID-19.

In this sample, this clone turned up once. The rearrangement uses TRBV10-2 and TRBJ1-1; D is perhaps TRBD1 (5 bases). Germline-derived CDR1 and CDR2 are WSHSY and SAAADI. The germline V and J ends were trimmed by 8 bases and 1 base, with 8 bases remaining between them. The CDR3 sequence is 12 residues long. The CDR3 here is CASGQRNTEAFF. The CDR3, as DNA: TGCGCCAGCGGACAACGGAACACTGAAGCTTTCTTT.

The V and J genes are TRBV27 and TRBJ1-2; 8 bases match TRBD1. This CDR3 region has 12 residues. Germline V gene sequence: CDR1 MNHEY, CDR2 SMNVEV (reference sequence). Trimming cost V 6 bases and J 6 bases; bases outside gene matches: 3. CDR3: CASRTGAHGYTF. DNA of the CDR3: TGTGCCAGCAGGACAGGGGCACATGGCTACACCTTC.

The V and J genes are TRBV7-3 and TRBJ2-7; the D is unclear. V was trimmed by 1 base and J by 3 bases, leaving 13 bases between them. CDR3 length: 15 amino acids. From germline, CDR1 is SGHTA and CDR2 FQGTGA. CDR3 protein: CASSLSTAVSYEQYF. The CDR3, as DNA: TGTGCCAGCAGCTTAAGCACAGCCGTCAGCTACGAGCAGTACTTC.

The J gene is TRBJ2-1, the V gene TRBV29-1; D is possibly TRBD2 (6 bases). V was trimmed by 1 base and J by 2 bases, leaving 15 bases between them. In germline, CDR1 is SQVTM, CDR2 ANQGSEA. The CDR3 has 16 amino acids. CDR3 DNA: TGCAGCGTTGAAGGGTTACGGGCGGGACCCTACAATGAGCAGTTCTTC. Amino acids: CSVEGLRAGPYNEQFF.

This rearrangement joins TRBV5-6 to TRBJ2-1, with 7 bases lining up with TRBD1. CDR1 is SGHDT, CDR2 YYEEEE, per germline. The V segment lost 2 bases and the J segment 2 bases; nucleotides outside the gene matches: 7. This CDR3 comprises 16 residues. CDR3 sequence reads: CASSLNKGQTYNEQFF. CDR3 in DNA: TGTGCCAGCAGCTTAAACAAGGGACAGACCTACAATGAGCAGTTCTTC.

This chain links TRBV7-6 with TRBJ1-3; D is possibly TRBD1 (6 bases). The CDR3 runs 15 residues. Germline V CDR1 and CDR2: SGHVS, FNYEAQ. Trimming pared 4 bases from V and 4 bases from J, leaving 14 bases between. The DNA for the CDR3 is TGTGCCAGCAGCTCTAGCCCGGGACAAGGAAACACCATATATTTT. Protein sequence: CASSSSPGQGNTIYF.

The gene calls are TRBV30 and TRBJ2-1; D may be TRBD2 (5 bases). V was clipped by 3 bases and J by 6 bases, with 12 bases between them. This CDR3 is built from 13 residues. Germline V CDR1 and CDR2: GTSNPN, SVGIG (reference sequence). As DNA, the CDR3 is TGTGCCTGGAGAGTTTCGGCGGGCAATGAGCAGTTCTTC. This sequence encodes CAWRVSAGNEQFF.

CDR3 residues: CASSSALTINRQYF. Written as DNA, the CDR3 is TGTGCCAGCAGCTCTGCCCTGACTATCAATCGGCAGTACTTC. V is TRBV5-5 and J is TRBJ2-7; tentatively, D is TRBD2 (5 bases). The germline V gene encodes CDR1 SGHKS and CDR2 YYEKEE (reference sequence). The CDR3 extends over 14 amino acids. Trimming left V 3 bases short and J 9 bases short, with 19 bases between.

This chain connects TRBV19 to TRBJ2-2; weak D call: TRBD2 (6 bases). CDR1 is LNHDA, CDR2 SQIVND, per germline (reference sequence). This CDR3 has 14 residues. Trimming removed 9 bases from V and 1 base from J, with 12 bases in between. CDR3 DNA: TGTGCCAGCACCCAGGGAGGGAACACCGGGGAGCTGTTTTTT. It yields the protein CASTQGGNTGELFF.

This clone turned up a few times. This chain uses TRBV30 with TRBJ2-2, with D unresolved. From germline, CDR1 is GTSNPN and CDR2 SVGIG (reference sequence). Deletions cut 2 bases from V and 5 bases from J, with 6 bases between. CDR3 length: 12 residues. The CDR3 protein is CAWSMRTGELFF. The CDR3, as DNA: TGTGCCTGGAGTATGCGTACCGGGGAGCTGTTTTTT.

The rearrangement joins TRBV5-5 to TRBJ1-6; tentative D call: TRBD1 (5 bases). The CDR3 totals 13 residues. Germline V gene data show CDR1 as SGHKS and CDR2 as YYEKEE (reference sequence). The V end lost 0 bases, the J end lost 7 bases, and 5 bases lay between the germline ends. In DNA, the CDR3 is TGTGCCAGCAGCTTGGGGACAAATTCACCCCTCCACTTT. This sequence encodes CASSLGTNSPLHF.

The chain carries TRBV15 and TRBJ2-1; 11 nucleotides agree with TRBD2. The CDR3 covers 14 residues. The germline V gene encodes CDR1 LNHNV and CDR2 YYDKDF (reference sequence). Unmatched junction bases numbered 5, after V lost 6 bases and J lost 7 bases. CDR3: CATSTSGSFNEQFF. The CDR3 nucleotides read TGTGCCACCAGTACTAGCGGGAGTTTTAATGAGCAGTTCTTC.

The CDR3 loop is CASSSGGAGATYNSPLHF. CDR3 DNA: TGTGCCAGCAGCTCTGGGGGGGCAGGGGCCACTTATAATTCACCCCTCCACTTT. This chain links TRBV7-9 with TRBJ1-6; D is perhaps TRBD1 (6 bases). The V end was cut by 4 bases, the J end by 4 bases, with 20 bases between. The germline CDR1 and CDR2 sequences are SEHNR and FQNEAQ (reference sequence). This CDR3 comprises 18 residues.

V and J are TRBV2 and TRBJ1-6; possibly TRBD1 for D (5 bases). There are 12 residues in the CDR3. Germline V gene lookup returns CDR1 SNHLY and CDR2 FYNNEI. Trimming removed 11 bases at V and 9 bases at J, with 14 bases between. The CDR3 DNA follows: TGTGCCGGCGCGACCCAGGGTTCACCCCTCCACTTT. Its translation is CAGATQGSPLHF. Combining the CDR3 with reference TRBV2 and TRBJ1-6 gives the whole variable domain EPEVTQTPSHQVTQMGQEVILRCVPISNHLYFYWYRQILGQKVEFLVSFYNNEISEKSEIFDDQFSVERPDGSNFTLKIRSTKLEDSAMYFCAGATQGSPLHFGNGTRLTVT.

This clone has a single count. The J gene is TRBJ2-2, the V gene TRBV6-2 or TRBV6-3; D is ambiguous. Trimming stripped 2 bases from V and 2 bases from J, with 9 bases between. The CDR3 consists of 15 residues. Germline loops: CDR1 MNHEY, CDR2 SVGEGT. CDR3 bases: TGTGCCAGCAGTTACACGGCAGGTAACACCGGGGAGCTGTTTTTT. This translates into CASSYTAGNTGELFF.

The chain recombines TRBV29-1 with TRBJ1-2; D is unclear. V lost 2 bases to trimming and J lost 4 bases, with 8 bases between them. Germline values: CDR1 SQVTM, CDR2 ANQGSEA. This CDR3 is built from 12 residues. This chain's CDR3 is CSVEKTSYGYTF. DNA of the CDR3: TGCAGCGTTGAAAAGACAAGCTATGGCTACACCTTC.